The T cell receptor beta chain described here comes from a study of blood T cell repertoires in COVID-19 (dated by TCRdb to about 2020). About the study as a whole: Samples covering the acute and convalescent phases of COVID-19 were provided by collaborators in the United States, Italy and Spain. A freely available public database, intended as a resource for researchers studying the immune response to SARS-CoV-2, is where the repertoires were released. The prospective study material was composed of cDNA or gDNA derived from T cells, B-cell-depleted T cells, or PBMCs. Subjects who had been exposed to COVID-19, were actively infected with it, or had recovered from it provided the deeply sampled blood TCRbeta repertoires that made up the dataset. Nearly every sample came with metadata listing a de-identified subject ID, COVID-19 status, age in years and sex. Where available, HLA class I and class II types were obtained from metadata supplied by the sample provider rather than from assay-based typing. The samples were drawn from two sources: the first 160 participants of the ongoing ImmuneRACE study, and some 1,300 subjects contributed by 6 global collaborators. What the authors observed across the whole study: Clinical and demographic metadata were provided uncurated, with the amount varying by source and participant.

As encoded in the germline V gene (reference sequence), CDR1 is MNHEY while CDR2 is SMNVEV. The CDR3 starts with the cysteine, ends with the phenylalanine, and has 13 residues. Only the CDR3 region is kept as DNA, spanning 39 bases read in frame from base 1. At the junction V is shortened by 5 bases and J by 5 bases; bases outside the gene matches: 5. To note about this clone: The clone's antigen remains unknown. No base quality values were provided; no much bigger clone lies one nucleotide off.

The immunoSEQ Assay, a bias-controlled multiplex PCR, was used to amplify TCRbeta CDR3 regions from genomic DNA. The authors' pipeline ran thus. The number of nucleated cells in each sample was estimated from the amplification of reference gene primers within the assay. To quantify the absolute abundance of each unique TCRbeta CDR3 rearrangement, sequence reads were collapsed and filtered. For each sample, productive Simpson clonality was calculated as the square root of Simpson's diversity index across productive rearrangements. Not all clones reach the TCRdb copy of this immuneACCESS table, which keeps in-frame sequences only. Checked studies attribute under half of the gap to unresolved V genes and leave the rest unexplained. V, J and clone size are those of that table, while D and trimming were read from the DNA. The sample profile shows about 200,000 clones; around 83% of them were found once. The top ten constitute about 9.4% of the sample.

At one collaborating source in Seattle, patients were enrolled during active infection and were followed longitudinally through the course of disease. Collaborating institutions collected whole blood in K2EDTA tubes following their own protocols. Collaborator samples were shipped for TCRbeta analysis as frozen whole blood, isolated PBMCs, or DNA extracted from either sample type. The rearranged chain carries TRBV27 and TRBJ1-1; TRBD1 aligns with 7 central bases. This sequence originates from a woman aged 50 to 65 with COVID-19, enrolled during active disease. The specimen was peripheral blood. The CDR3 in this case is CASSGQERTEAFF. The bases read TGTGCCAGCAGTGGACAGGAGAGGACTGAAGCTTTCTTT.